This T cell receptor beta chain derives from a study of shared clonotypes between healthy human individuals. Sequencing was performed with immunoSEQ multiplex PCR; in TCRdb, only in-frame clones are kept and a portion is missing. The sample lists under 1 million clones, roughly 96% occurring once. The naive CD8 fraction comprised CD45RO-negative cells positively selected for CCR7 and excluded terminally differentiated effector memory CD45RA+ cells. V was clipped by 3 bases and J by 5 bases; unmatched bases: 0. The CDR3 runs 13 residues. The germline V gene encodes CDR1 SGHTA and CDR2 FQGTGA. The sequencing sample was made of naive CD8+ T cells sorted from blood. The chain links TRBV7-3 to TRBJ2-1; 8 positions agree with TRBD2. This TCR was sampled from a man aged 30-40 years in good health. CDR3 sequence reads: CASSFSGNNEQFF. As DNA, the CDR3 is TGTGCCAGCAGCTTTAGCGGGAACAATGAGCAGTTCTTC.